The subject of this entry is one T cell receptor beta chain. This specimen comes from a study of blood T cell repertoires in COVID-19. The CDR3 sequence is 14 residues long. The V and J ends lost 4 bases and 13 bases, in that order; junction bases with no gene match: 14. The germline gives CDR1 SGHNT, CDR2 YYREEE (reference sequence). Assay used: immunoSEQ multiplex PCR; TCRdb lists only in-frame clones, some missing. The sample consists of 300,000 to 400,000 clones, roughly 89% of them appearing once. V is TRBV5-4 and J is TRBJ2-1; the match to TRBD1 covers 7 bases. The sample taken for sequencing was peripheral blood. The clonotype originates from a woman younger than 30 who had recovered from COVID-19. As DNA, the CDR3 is TGTGCCAGCAGCACCACAGACGGGACAGTCCGACAGTTCTTC. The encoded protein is CASSTTDGTVRQFF. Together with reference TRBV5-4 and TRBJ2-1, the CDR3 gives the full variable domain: ETGVTQSPTHLIKTRGQQVTLRCSSQSGHNTVSWYQQALGQGPQFIFQYYREEENGRGNFPPRFSGLQFPNYSSELNVNALELDDSALYLCASSTTDGTVRQFFGPGTRLTVL.